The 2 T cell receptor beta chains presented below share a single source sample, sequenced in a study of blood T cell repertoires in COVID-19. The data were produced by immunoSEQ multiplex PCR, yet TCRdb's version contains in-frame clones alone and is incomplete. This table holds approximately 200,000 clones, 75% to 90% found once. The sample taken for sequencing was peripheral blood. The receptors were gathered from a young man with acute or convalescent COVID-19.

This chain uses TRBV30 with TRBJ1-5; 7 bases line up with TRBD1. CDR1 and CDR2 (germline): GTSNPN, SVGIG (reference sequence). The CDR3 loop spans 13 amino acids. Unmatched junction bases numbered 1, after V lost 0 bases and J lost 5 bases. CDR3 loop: CAWSVTGDQPQHF. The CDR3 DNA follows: TGTGCCTGGAGTGTAACAGGGGATCAGCCCCAGCATTTT.

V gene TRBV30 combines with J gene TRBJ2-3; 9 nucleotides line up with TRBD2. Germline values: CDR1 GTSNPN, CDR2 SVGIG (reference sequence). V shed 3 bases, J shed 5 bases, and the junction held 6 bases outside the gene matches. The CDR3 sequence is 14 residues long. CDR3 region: CAWRASGAGDTQYF. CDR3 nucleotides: TGTGCCTGGAGGGCTAGCGGGGCAGGAGATACGCAGTATTTT.